This TCR beta chain was observed in a study of CD8 T cells in Susac syndrome. An input of roughly 0.5 to 1 ug of RNA was subjected to reverse transcription using random hexamers. The TCR beta CDR3 was amplified by immunoSEQ multiplex PCR across 54 Vbeta, 13 Jbeta. MiXCR, applied by TCRdb to the immunoSEQ multiplex PCR reads, yields one record per CDR3 protein. The repertoire includes roughly 150,000 distinct CDR3 sequences, roughly 95% of them detected once, and over 0.12% sits in the top ten. Germline V CDR1 and CDR2: SEHNR, FQNEAQ (reference sequence). The CDR3 covers 11 residues. The V and J ends lost 3 bases and 4 bases respectively, with 4 bases between them. TCR beta sequencing was performed on blood CD8+ and CD4+ T cells. The patients who served as multiple sclerosis controls were treatment-naive and had stable or active relapsing-remitting disease that fulfilled the revised McDonald criteria.

The chain recombines TRBV7-9 with TRBJ2-7, with unresolved D. The receptor's source is a human donor with multiple sclerosis. Specimen: CD8+ T cells from PBMCs. This CDR3 is CASSLVYEQYF. The CDR3 nucleotides are TGTGCCAGCAGCTTGGTGTACGAGCAGTACTTC.